The 27 T cell receptor beta chains below come from one sample, sequenced in a study of Ad26.COV2.S vaccination and SARS-CoV-2 variants. The repertoire was sequenced with immunoSEQ multiplex PCR; TCRdb's copy has only in-frame clones and lacks some. The table shows a few hundred thousand clones, with 90% occurring only once. Treatment defined: some 20 received Ad26.COV2.S at low or high dose, single or two shots; 5 received placebo; per-sample allocation not given. Day 63 after the first vaccine or placebo injection was the time point for sampling. The sequences come from peripheral blood, collected in a trial of Ad26.COV2.S vaccine versus placebo. Source of these receptors: a person between 18 and 59 years old who received the Ad26.COV2.S COVID-19 vaccine or a placebo.

This clone was recorded only once. The CDR3 loop reads CASSPQEGAEFF. CDR3 nucleotides: TGTGCCAGCTCCCCTCAAGAGGGCGCGGAGTTCTTT. The chain employs TRBV18 and TRBJ1-1; D ambiguous. Germline CDR1 reads KGHSH; CDR2 reads LQKENI. The length of the CDR3 is 12 residues. V lost 6 bases to trimming and J lost 14 bases, with 19 bases between them.

This chain links TRBV7-9 with TRBJ2-1; TRBD2 might be the D (6 bases). Germline V gene lookup returns CDR1 SEHNR and CDR2 FQNEAQ (reference sequence). Trimming shortened V by 4 bases and J by 1 base, and 11 bases separated the two germline ends. There are 15 residues in the CDR3. The CDR3 coding sequence is TGTGCCAGCAGCTCCCGGGGAGGATCCTACAATGAGCAGTTCTTC. This translates into CASSSRGGSYNEQFF.

This chain links TRBV6-1 with TRBJ2-1; perhaps TRBD1 as D (6 bases). Germline CDR1 is MNHNS and CDR2 is SASEGT. This CDR3 has 13 residues. V was shortened by 3 bases and J by 9 bases, with 12 bases between the two germline ends. As DNA, the CDR3 is TGTGCCAGCAGTGAGCTCAGAGGGGGTGAGCAGTTCTTC. This sequence encodes CASSELRGGEQFF.

The V call is TRBV20-1, the J call TRBJ2-5, with D unclear. The CDR3 length is 14 residues. Germline CDR1 DFQATT, CDR2 SNEGSKA (reference sequence). The V end was cut by 3 bases, the J end by 0 bases, with 11 bases between. CDR3 sequence reads: CSASIVVNQETQYF. The CDR3 region has the DNA TGCAGTGCTAGTATTGTGGTAAACCAAGAGACCCAGTACTTC.

Here the CDR3 reads CASSTGTYTEAFF. The CDR3, as DNA: TGTGCCAGCAGTACTGGGACATACACTGAAGCTTTCTTT. The chain carries TRBV7-9 and TRBJ1-1, with a weak D call TRBD1 (6 bases). This CDR3 comprises 13 residues. Germline assignment: CDR1 SEHNR and CDR2 FQNEAQ (reference sequence). Trimming took off 6 bases at V and 3 bases at J, with 11 bases between the two ends.

The chain recombines TRBV19 with TRBJ2-3, with D tentatively TRBD2 (5 bases). The CDR3 totals 13 residues. The V end lost 5 bases, the J end lost 5 bases, and 11 bases lay between the germline ends. The germline CDR1 and CDR2 sequences are LNHDA and SQIVND (reference sequence). The CDR3 sequence is CASSGTSGDTQYF. The CDR3 DNA is TGTGCCAGTAGTGGAACCAGCGGAGATACGCAGTATTTT.

The chain is built from TRBV7-9 and TRBJ1-2, with no clear D. Trimming removed 2 bases at V and 4 bases at J, with 8 bases between. This CDR3 spans 13 amino acids. CDR1 and CDR2 (germline): SEHNR, FQNEAQ (reference sequence). The CDR3 loop is CASSLPLPYGYTF. CDR3 DNA: TGTGCCAGCAGCTTACCTCTACCCTATGGCTACACCTTC.

The chain links TRBV3-1 (or the pseudogene TRBV3-2) to TRBJ2-3; no definite D call. CDR1 LGHDT and CDR2 YNNKEL come from the germline V gene (reference sequence). Trimming removed 5 bases from V and 6 bases from J, with 15 bases in between. CDR3 length: 14 amino acids. DNA for the CDR3: TGTGCCAGCAGCTTTGGGGTAGCCTCGGATACGCAGTATTTT. It yields the protein CASSFGVASDTQYF.

This clone was seen once. The chain links TRBV12-5 to TRBJ1-2, with D hard to call. CDR1 and CDR2 (germline): LGHNT, FRNRAP. The CDR3 is 14 residues long. Trimming pared 6 bases from V and 3 bases from J, leaving 14 bases between. CDR3 nucleotides: TGTGCTAGTGGGGCTAACTTCGAAGACTATGGCTACACCTTC. It codes for CASGANFEDYGYTF.

The chain couples TRBV4-1 to TRBJ1-4, with 9 bases lining up with TRBD1. Germline V CDR1 and CDR2: MGHRA, YSYEKL. The CDR3 has 12 amino acids. The trim removed 3 bases at V and 15 bases at J, leaving 5 bases unmatched. The CDR3 spells CASSHFGTGMFF. The DNA of the CDR3 is TGCGCCAGCAGCCACTTCGGGACAGGGATGTTTTTT.

V is TRBV19 and J is TRBJ2-3, with 10 bases matching TRBD2. Germline V CDR1 and CDR2: LNHDA, SQIVND (reference sequence). V gave up 5 bases and J gave up 5 bases; unmatched junction bases: 10. The CDR3 length is 16 residues. The CDR3 is CASSVLAGSEEDTQYF. CDR3 nucleotide sequence: TGTGCCAGTAGTGTACTAGCGGGGTCAGAGGAAGATACGCAGTATTTT.

The chain has TRBV7-3 and TRBJ2-2; D unclear. CDR1 is SGHTA, CDR2 FQGTGA, per germline. The CDR3 sequence is 14 residues long. V shed 5 bases and J shed 4 bases, with 11 bases lying between them. CDR3 in DNA: TGTGCCAGCAGCCCTGGACCCCTCACCGGGGAGCTGTTTTTT. As protein: CASSPGPLTGELFF.

J is TRBJ1-2 and V is TRBV12-3 or TRBV12-4; perhaps TRBD1 as D (5 bases). The CDR3 length is 13 residues. V lost 0 bases to trimming and J lost 10 bases, with 12 bases between them. The DNA for the CDR3 is TGTGCCAGCAGTTTAGCGTCCGGGGGTCCCTACACCTTC. It is translated as CASSLASGGPYTF.

Here the CDR3 DNA reads TGCGCCAGCAGCCAAGAGGGACAGGGGTTCTCTGGGGCCAACGTCCTGACTTTC. The encoded protein is CASSQEGQGFSGANVLTF. This chain uses TRBV4-1 with TRBJ2-6; 10 positions agree with TRBD1. Per germline, CDR1 MGHRA and CDR2 YSYEKL. J gave up 0 bases and V 0 bases, and 2 bases lay outside the gene matches. The CDR3 has 18 amino acids.

This clone was detected only once. The rearrangement uses TRBV7-2 and TRBJ2-1; 7 bases are a match to TRBD2. This CDR3 comprises 15 residues. Germline loops: CDR1 SGHTA, CDR2 FQGNSA. J gave up 2 bases and V 5 bases, and 6 bases lay outside the gene matches. The CDR3 reads CASSPGRGTYNEQFF. Written as DNA, the CDR3 is TGTGCCAGCAGCCCAGGGAGGGGTACCTACAATGAGCAGTTCTTC.

The J gene is TRBJ2-5, the V gene TRBV7-9; 10 bases line up with TRBD1. After removal of 5 bases from V and 4 bases from J, the junction contained 13 bases not matched to a gene. The CDR3 is 17 residues long. CDR1 and CDR2 (germline): SEHNR, FQNEAQ (reference sequence). In DNA, the CDR3 is TGTGCCAGCAGCCCGTGGCGGGACAGGGGAAAAGGAGAGACCCAGTACTTC. It yields the protein CASSPWRDRGKGETQYF.

This clone was picked up a small number of times. The chain links TRBV6-2 or TRBV6-3 to TRBJ2-7; 8 bases fit TRBD1. The CDR3 loop spans 13 amino acids. With 4 bases clipped from V and 5 bases from J, the junction kept 4 bases outside the gene matches. CDR1 is MNHEY, CDR2 SVGEGT, per germline. The chain's CDR3 is CASSWDRFNEQYV. The CDR3 nucleotides are TGTGCCAGCAGTTGGGACAGGTTCAACGAGCAGTACGTC.

This clone was seen once. V and J are TRBV7-3 and TRBJ2-7, with D hard to call. Germline V gene sequence: CDR1 SGHTA, CDR2 FQGTGA. Deletions cut 5 bases from V and 1 base from J, with 9 bases between. CDR3 length: 13 residues. CDR3 region: CASSPDLSYEQYV. DNA of the CDR3: TGTGCCAGCAGCCCCGACTTATCCTACGAGCAGTACGTC.

This clone was seen just once. This chain uses TRBV5-1 with TRBJ1-2; D unclear. CDR3 size: 14 residues. From germline, CDR1 is SGHRS and CDR2 YFSETQ. Trimming took 0 bases from V and 8 from J, leaving 14 bases between them. The CDR3 sequence: CASSLVGPDEGYTF. The CDR3 DNA is TGCGCCAGCAGCTTGGTGGGTCCGGACGAGGGCTACACCTTC.

This rearrangement joins TRBV7-2 to TRBJ1-3; D gene ambiguous. Trimming cost V 6 bases and J 4 bases, with 16 bases left between them. There are 15 residues in the CDR3. In germline, CDR1 is SGHTA, CDR2 FQGNSA. CDR3 nucleotide sequence: TGTGCCAGCAGGTTTGACCGTGGGCAAGGAAACACCATATATTTT. As protein: CASRFDRGQGNTIYF.

The rearrangement uses TRBV19 and TRBJ1-5, with 7 nucleotides matching TRBD1. This CDR3 is built from 16 residues. Germline V lookup: CDR1 LNHDA, CDR2 SQIVND (reference sequence). After removal of 9 bases from V and 0 bases from J, the junction contained 11 bases not matched to a gene. CDR3 amino acids: CASLSGTEYSNQPQHF. The DNA for the CDR3 is TGTGCCAGCCTTTCCGGGACAGAGTATAGCAATCAGCCCCAGCATTTT.

This chain joins TRBV7-9 and TRBJ2-3; 8 bases align to TRBD1. Germline CDR1 SEHNR, CDR2 FQNEAQ (reference sequence). V dropped 5 bases and J dropped 0; count of bases not matched to a gene: 4. This CDR3 region has 15 residues. The CDR3 is CASSLDRASTDTQYF. CDR3 bases: TGTGCCAGCAGCCTGGACAGGGCTAGCACAGATACGCAGTATTTT.

A remark on this clone: In the same sample, other DNA sequences code for this CDR3. V and J are TRBV7-9 and TRBJ1-5; D remains unclear. This CDR3 comprises 12 residues. CDR1 is SEHNR and CDR2 is FQNEAQ in the germline V gene (reference sequence). The V end was cut by 2 bases, the J end by 5 bases, with 4 bases between. The CDR3 bases are TGTGCCAGCAGCTTACTTGATCAGCCCCAGCATTTT. This translates into CASSLLDQPQHF.

The chain carries TRBV27 and TRBJ1-2, with 8 bases fitting TRBD1. Germline V gives CDR1 MNHEY, CDR2 SMNVEV (reference sequence). The ends lost 5 bases at V and 11 bases at J; junction bases unmatched: 13. The CDR3 is 14 residues long. CDR3 DNA: TGTGCCAGCAGTATTACAGGGGGAGGGTTGCGATACACCTTC. It translates to CASSITGGGLRYTF.

This clone was detected once. CDR3 bases: TGTGCCAGCTCACCACAGACTTCGGGGCACGAGCAGTACGTC. It is translated as CASSPQTSGHEQYV. J is TRBJ2-7 and V is TRBV18, with D perhaps matching TRBD1 or TRBD2 (5 bases each). Germline V gene lookup returns CDR1 KGHSH and CDR2 LQKENI. V was trimmed by 1 base and J by 5 bases, leaving 12 bases between them. The length of the CDR3 is 14 residues.

This clone came up a few times. The V and J genes are TRBV25-1 and TRBJ2-5; 11 nucleotides line up with TRBD2. The CDR3 contains 17 residues. The V gene's germline CDR1 is MGHDK and CDR2 SYGVNS. The J segment lost 1 base and the V segment lost 5 bases, leaving 9 bases of the junction unmatched. The CDR3 protein is CASSSSSSGGTQETQYF. CDR3 bases: TGTGCCAGCAGTTCCAGCTCTAGCGGGGGGACCCAAGAGACCCAGTACTTC.

A single count supports this clone. The rearrangement uses TRBV19 and TRBJ1-5; 9 nucleotides match TRBD1. This CDR3 is built from 13 residues. Germline CDR1 reads LNHDA; CDR2 reads SQIVND (reference sequence). CDR3 residues: CGTGVLGNQPQHF. The DNA of the CDR3 is TGTGGGACAGGGGTATTAGGCAATCAGCCCCAGCATTTT.